This T cell receptor (beta chain) was found in a study of shared clonotypes between healthy human individuals (dated by TCRdb to about 2020). Context from the whole study: The cohort comprised a couple of women and a few men aged 18 to 49 years. Per donor, three plates each were used for CD4 naive and CD4 memory, two for CD8 naive, and one for CD8 memory. Blood TCR repertoires of a handful of healthy adults were deeply sequenced to estimate repertoire size and the extent of clonotype sharing between individuals. To increase sequencing depth and limit assay-specific biases, TCR repertoire library preparation and sequencing were carried out by different laboratories using diverse techniques. Each donor's leukapheresis produced roughly between roughly 0.85 and 9.5 billion PBMCs.

The donors were healthy, HIV-negative adults with no recently reported acute infections or vaccinations. All donors were Caucasian adults living in Nashville, Tennessee, USA. CD4+ T cells were enriched by magnetic negative selection; naive cells were then positively selected on CD45RA, and the negative fraction formed the memory subset. Blood was obtained by leukapheresis, after which PBMCs were separated by Ficoll-Histopaque density gradient centrifugation and cryopreserved in liquid nitrogen vapor phase. Analytical flow cytometry was used to check the purity and quantity of every magnetically sorted T cell population. From each sorted fraction, genomic DNA was isolated and quantified by UV absorbance on a Nanodrop 2000c. About this clone: No cognate antigen has been identified for it. The sample holds no much larger clone one base away, and base qualities are not on file.

What the study reported, not specific to this receptor: Because the study included a small number of donors, the genetic and exposure-history diversity represented was limited. Sharing across a few donors was observed for 4.5% to 6.5% of naive CD4, 3% to 4% of naive CD8, 2% to 2.5% of memory CD4, and less than 0.45% of memory CD8 clonotypes. Rarefaction of sorted-subset datasets indicated incomplete sequencing despite the large sequencing depth. Based on pairwise subsampling, the degree of clonotype sharing among donors was expected to be affected by sequencing depth. Sampling was restricted to blood, and TCR repertoires in tissues likely differ from the TCR repertoires found in blood. Estimated clonotype richness was generally larger for naive than for memory subsets. Compared with non-shared clonotypes, clonotypes shared by all four sorted-subset donors had higher generation probabilities.

Using the deep immunoSEQ assay, TCR CDR3 regions were amplified from genomic DNA by multiplex PCR. For each cell subset, the extracted genomic DNA was distributed evenly across all wells of several immunoSEQ 96-well plates, and each plate served as one replicate. Each replicate PCR for sorted subsets received about 180 ng genomic DNA, equal to about 30,000 T cell genomes. Purified libraries were quantified with a Qubit 3.0 fluorometer, sized on a Bioanalyzer 2100, and re-quantified with the KAPA Library Quantification kit. Every immunoSEQ 96-well plate was sequenced on a dedicated single-read 150-cycle Illumina NextSeq 550 flow cell. As for the authors' bioinformatics: Because the immunoSEQ output held only junctional sequences and lacked quality scores, the filtering could not match the filtering applied to full-length reads. Sequences were annotated with PyIR, a Python wrapper for IgBLAST v1.9, and V/J genes and CDR3 were assigned using IMGT germline references. Any read was removed if the V/J assignment was weak (E-value above 1e-6), the CDR3 was missing, or the read contained stop codons, out-of-frame junctions, or ambiguous translated residues. V3J clonotypes were defined as sequences sharing the same inferred V gene, J gene, and CDR3 amino acid sequence. Percentage overlap between repertoires was computed as shared unique clonotypes divided by the size of the smaller repertoire. RTK rarefaction, the Chao1 estimator, and Recon v2.1 estimates of unobserved clonotypes were used to assess repertoire richness. Generation probabilities for all TCRbeta clonotypes obtained by the gDNA method from several donors were computed using OLGA. TCRdb holds this immuneACCESS table with in-frame rearrangements only. Some clones are missing; in checked studies, unresolved V genes explain under half, and the rest has no known cause. V and J calls and clone size follow that table, whereas D and trimming were derived from the DNA. The sample yields roughly 2.5 million clones; about 92% were counted once. The ten largest account for more than 0.12% of the sample.

V and J lose 5 bases and 0 bases, and a span of 10 bases separates them. From cysteine to phenylalanine, the CDR3 is 14 amino acids long. The read is trimmed to its CDR3 DNA, 42 bases read in frame from base 1. From a lookup of the germline V gene (reference sequence), CDR1 and CDR2 are LNHDA and SQIVND. The sample consisted of naive CD4+ T cells sorted from blood. According to the study, the label for this sample's cell subset or site signals: CD45RA+ positively selected. The chain joins TRBV19 to TRBJ1-1, with the D gene uncertain. This clonotype originated in a man between 18 and 29 years old in good health. The DNA sequence reads TGTGCCAGTAGTTTCCCAGGAGTGAACACTGAAGCTTTCTTT. It codes for CASSFPGVNTEAFF.